The 12 T cell receptor beta chains presented below share a single source sample, sequenced in a study of T cell changes during pregnancy in multiple sclerosis. TCRdb's copy holds only in-frame clones and misses some; the assay was immunoSEQ multiplex PCR. The sample carries over 70,000 clones, just under 95% recorded once. The sample was peripheral blood, taken in the third trimester of pregnancy. These receptors came from a female donor with multiple sclerosis, enrolled in a pregnancy study.

V is TRBV27 and J is TRBJ2-7; D perhaps matches TRBD1 (5 bases). CDR3 length: 15 amino acids. V was clipped by 5 bases and J by 3 bases, with 17 bases between them. Germline V gives CDR1 MNHEY, CDR2 SMNVEV (reference sequence). DNA for the CDR3: TGTGCCAGCAGTCCGGACATCAACCTGAGCTACGAGCAGTACTTC. Translated, it gives CASSPDINLSYEQYF.

The J gene is TRBJ2-7, the V gene TRBV19; TRBD1 matches at 8 bases. V gave up 5 bases and J gave up 1 base; unmatched junction bases: 7. Germline V gives CDR1 LNHDA, CDR2 SQIVND (reference sequence). CDR3 length equals 15 residues. The CDR3 sequence is CASSPDRGGSYEQYF. CDR3 nucleotides: TGTGCCAGTAGTCCCGACAGGGGTGGATCCTACGAGCAGTACTTC.

This chain uses TRBV9 with TRBJ2-1, with 9 positions matching TRBD2. V dropped 0 bases and J dropped 10; count of bases not matched to a gene: 14. Germline-derived CDR1 and CDR2 are SGDLS and YYNGEE. The CDR3 is 17 residues long. CDR3 sequence: CASSVGGAGGAVSEQFF. CDR3 coding DNA: TGTGCCAGCAGCGTAGGTGGAGCGGGAGGCGCCGTTAGCGAGCAGTTCTTC.

This chain connects TRBV18 to TRBJ1-5; 8 bases map to TRBD1. V dropped 6 bases and J dropped 1; count of bases not matched to a gene: 5. There are 15 residues in the CDR3. The germline V gene has CDR1 KGHSH and CDR2 LQKENI. The chain's CDR3 is CASSPTGDSNQPQHF. The DNA of the CDR3 is TGTGCCAGCTCGCCGACAGGGGACAGCAATCAGCCCCAGCATTTT.

The chain uses TRBV7-9 and TRBJ1-4; TRBD1 is a possible D gene (5 bases). V lost 2 bases to trimming and J lost 8 bases, with 12 bases between them. CDR1 is SEHNR, CDR2 FQNEAQ, per germline (reference sequence). The CDR3 runs to 14 residues. CDR3 nucleotides: TGTGCCAGCAGCTTAAGGGCAGGGTCCGAAAAACTGTTTTTT. Protein sequence: CASSLRAGSEKLFF.

This chain links TRBV21-1 with TRBJ1-5; TRBD1, the D gene given by the table, was not confirmed from the DNA. TRBV21-1 is a known pseudogene. The CDR3 is 16 amino acids. DNA of the CDR3: TGTGCCAGCAGCCCCCCCCATAGGGATCAGGGGCAGCCCCAGCATTTT. Translated, it gives CASSPPHRDQGQPQHF.

In this sample, this clone turned up a few times. The rearrangement uses TRBV21-1 and TRBJ1-5; the table's D call, TRBD1, was not checked against the DNA. TRBV21-1 is a pseudogene locus. This CDR3 region has 22 residues. The CDR3 is CASSNQDRVGESGICSNQPQHF. The CDR3 DNA reads TGTGCCAGCAGCAACCAAGACAGGGTAGGGGAGTCAGGGATATGCAGCAATCAGCCCCAGCATTTT.

The rearrangement joins TRBV7-6 to TRBJ2-1; 9 nucleotides agree with TRBD1. The CDR3 runs 13 residues. CDR1 SGHVS and CDR2 FNYEAQ come from the germline V gene. The ends lost 8 bases at V and 8 bases at J; junction bases unmatched: 7. This CDR3 reads CASWDREGDEQFF. DNA for the CDR3: TGTGCCAGCTGGGACAGGGAGGGTGATGAGCAGTTCTTC. Drawing the rest from reference TRBV7-6 and TRBJ2-1, the complete variable domain is GAGVSQSPRYKVTKRGQDVALRCDPISGHVSLYWYRQALGQGPEFLTYFNYEAQQDKSGLPNDRFSAERPEGSISTLTIQRTEQRDSAMYRCASWDREGDEQFFGPGTRLTVL.

V gene TRBV30 combines with J gene TRBJ1-4; 12 positions agree with TRBD1. Germline loops: CDR1 GTSNPN, CDR2 SVGIG (reference sequence). The CDR3 spans 13 residues. V was clipped by 3 bases and J by 8 bases; unmatched bases: 1. CDR3 region: CAWRGTGGEKLFF. CDR3 DNA sequence: TGTGCCTGGAGAGGGACAGGGGGCGAAAAACTGTTTTTT.

The table lists this clone with a few counts. The chain couples TRBV30 to TRBJ1-2; TRBD1 aligns across 11 bases. Germline CDR1 GTSNPN, CDR2 SVGIG (reference sequence). Trimming removed 1 base from V and 4 bases from J; junction bases left unmatched: 2. This CDR3 is 14 amino acids long. The CDR3 DNA follows: TGTGCCTGGAGTGGCGGACAGGGGGCCTATGGCTACACCTTC. Amino acid sequence: CAWSGGQGAYGYTF.

This chain connects TRBV11-2 to TRBJ2-2; possibly TRBD2 for D (5 bases). The V end was cut by 0 bases, the J end by 0 bases, with 11 bases between. CDR1 SGHAT and CDR2 FQNNGV come from the germline V gene. The CDR3 runs 17 residues. The DNA of the CDR3 is TGTGCCAGCAGCTTAGAGTGGACTGGACCGAACACCGGGGAGCTGTTTTTT. The encoded protein is CASSLEWTGPNTGELFF.

This clone is a singleton in its sample. V and J are TRBV4-1 and TRBJ2-5; 13 bases match TRBD2. Per the germline V gene, CDR1 is MGHRA and CDR2 is YSYEKL. The junction had 5 bases not matched to a gene; V was cut back by 3 bases and J by 1 base. This CDR3 is 17 amino acids long. The DNA for the CDR3 is TGCGCCAGCAGCCAGGCGGGACTAGCGGGGCTCCAAGAGACCCAGTACTTC. The encoded protein is CASSQAGLAGLQETQYF.